One and the same sample provided the 14 T cell receptor beta chains below, sequenced in a study of CD8 T cells in Susac syndrome. It was with random hexamers that about 0.45 to 1 ug RNA was reverse transcribed. TCRdb ran MiXCR on the immunoSEQ multiplex PCR reads and lists one entry per CDR3 protein. Of fewer than 150,000 distinct CDR3 sequences listed, 95% are singletons. Material: CD8+ T cells from PBMCs. The origin of the receptors is a human donor with Susac syndrome.

The chain links TRBV7-2 to TRBJ1-4; tentative D call: TRBD1 (6 bases). The germline V and J ends were trimmed by 5 bases and 4 bases, with 11 bases remaining between them. Germline V CDR1 and CDR2: SGHTA, FQGNSA. The CDR3 sequence is 14 residues long. CDR3 in DNA: TGTGCCAGCAGCAACCGGGACAATAATGAAAAACTGTTTTTT. As protein: CASSNRDNNEKLFF. The complete variable domain, with remaining parts taken from reference TRBV7-2 and TRBJ1-4, reads GAGVSQSPSNKVTEKGKDVELRCDPISGHTALYWYRQSLGQGLEFLIYFQGNSAPDKSGLPSDRFSAERTGGSVSTLTIQRTQQEDSAVYLCASSNRDNNEKLFFGSGTQLSVL.

The chain recombines TRBV27 with TRBJ2-5; 7 bases fit TRBD2. The CDR3 runs to 12 residues. V shed 8 bases, J shed 5 bases, and the junction held 5 bases outside the gene matches. CDR1 is MNHEY and CDR2 is SMNVEV in the germline V gene (reference sequence). CDR3 sequence (DNA): TGTGCCAGCGGGAGGGGATGGGAGACCCAGTACTTC. Protein: CASGRGWETQYF.

The chain employs TRBV28 and TRBJ2-1; 13 positions match TRBD2. The V gene end was trimmed by 6 bases and the J gene end by 5 bases; junction bases not matched to a gene: 10. This CDR3 region has 17 residues. Germline values: CDR1 MDHEN, CDR2 SYDVKM. In DNA, the CDR3 is TGTGCCAGCAGCCCCAATGGACTAGCGGGAGTCGACAATGAGCAGTTCTTC. This gives the protein CASSPNGLAGVDNEQFF.

The CDR3 DNA is TGTGCCACTTCACATACAGACACTGAAGCTTTCTTT. This codes for CATSHTDTEAFF. The chain is built from TRBV12-3 or TRBV12-4 and TRBJ1-1; D gene unclear. CDR3 length: 12 amino acids. Trimming pared 10 bases from V and 3 bases from J, leaving 12 bases between.

The chain couples TRBV2 to TRBJ2-1; 7 nucleotides line up with TRBD2. The V gene's germline CDR1 is SNHLY and CDR2 FYNNEI. This CDR3 contains 15 residues. J was trimmed by 3 bases and V by 3 bases; bases with no gene match: 5. The CDR3 loop reads CASSDELANYNEQFF. The CDR3 bases are TGTGCCAGCAGTGATGAACTAGCGAACTACAATGAGCAGTTCTTC.

V and J are TRBV6-1 and TRBJ2-3; D is perhaps TRBD2 (5 bases). V was shortened by 6 bases and J by 2 bases, with 18 bases between the two germline ends. The CDR3 length is 16 residues. CDR1 and CDR2 from the germline V gene are MNHNS and SASEGT. The CDR3 region is CASSVGAVPPTDTQYF. The CDR3 DNA reads as TGTGCCAGCAGCGTTGGAGCGGTCCCTCCCACAGATACGCAGTATTTT.

The chain has TRBV4-1 and TRBJ2-7; 10 bases agree with TRBD1. The CDR3 sequence is 14 residues long. Trimming cost V 3 bases and J 5 bases; bases outside gene matches: 4. Germline V gene data show CDR1 as MGHRA and CDR2 as YSYEKL. The CDR3 sequence is CASSHGTGENEQYF. The CDR3 nucleotides read TGCGCCAGCAGCCATGGGACAGGGGAAAACGAGCAGTACTTC.

This clonotype was found once. One junction end does not reproduce the germline sequence, and a read error may be involved. V and J are TRBV7-8 and TRBJ2-6, with D perhaps given as TRBD1 or TRBD2 (5 bases each). The CDR3 is made up of 13 amino acids. CDR1 and CDR2 (germline): SGHVS, FQNEAQ. The CDR3 region is CASSGSGPLLTAF. For the CDR3, the DNA is TGTGCCAGCAGTGGGTCGGGGCCCCTTCTTACGGCTTTC.

As for this clonotype: Relative to the germline gene, one junction end is altered; a read error may explain this. The rearrangement uses TRBV7-7 and TRBJ2-3, with a weak D call TRBD2 (5 bases). CDR1 and CDR2 from the germline V gene are SSHAT and FNYEAQ (reference sequence). The CDR3 has 14 residues. The CDR3 DNA follows: TGTGCTAGCAGCTTAAGTGGAGGCGGGGATACGCAGTATTTT. Translation gives CASSLSGGGDTQYF.

This chain uses TRBV19 with TRBJ1-2; 7 bases fit TRBD1. The germline V gene encodes CDR1 LNHDA and CDR2 SQIVND (reference sequence). CDR3 length: 15 amino acids. J was trimmed by 2 bases and V by 6 bases; bases with no gene match: 9. The DNA for the CDR3 is TGTGCCAGTAGCCCCGGGACAGCCGACAACTATGGCTACACCTTC. It translates to CASSPGTADNYGYTF.

The V gene is TRBV27, the J gene TRBJ2-6, with TRBD2 as a possible D gene (5 bases). Germline-derived CDR1 and CDR2 are MNHEY and SMNVEV (reference sequence). With 3 bases removed from V and 1 base from J, the gap between germline ends came to 10 bases. The CDR3 is 16 amino acids. In DNA form, the CDR3 reads TGTGCCAGCAGTTTTTCGGAGGTATCTGGGGCCAACGTCCTGACTTTC. It codes for CASSFSEVSGANVLTF.

V is TRBV5-1 and J is TRBJ1-2, with a tentative D call TRBD1 (5 bases). Trimming cost V 3 bases and J 3 bases, with 6 bases left between them. CDR3 length: 12 amino acids. Germline-derived CDR1 and CDR2 are SGHRS and YFSETQ. Written as DNA, the CDR3 is TGCGCCAGCAGCTCGACAGACTATGGCTACACCTTC. It specifies CASSSTDYGYTF.

The V call is TRBV7-2, the J call TRBJ1-2; D is possibly TRBD1 (5 bases). The CDR3 extends over 15 amino acids. Trimming left V 4 bases short and J 3 bases short, with 15 bases between. Germline-derived CDR1 and CDR2 are SGHTA and FQGNSA. CDR3 sequence reads: CASSSNPGRHYGYTF. The DNA of the CDR3 is TGTGCCAGCAGCTCAAATCCGGGACGGCACTATGGCTACACCTTC.

The rearrangement joins TRBV7-9 to TRBJ1-1; 8 bases are shared with TRBD1. Germline-derived CDR1 and CDR2 are SEHNR and FQNEAQ (reference sequence). This CDR3 region has 14 residues. With 8 bases clipped from V and 3 bases from J, the junction kept 8 bases outside the gene matches. The CDR3 region is CASRGQGWDTEAFF. Here the CDR3 DNA reads TGTGCCAGCCGAGGACAGGGTTGGGACACTGAAGCTTTCTTT. Drawing the rest from reference TRBV7-9 and TRBJ1-1, the complete variable domain is DTGVSQNPRHKITKRGQNVTFRCDPISEHNRLYWYRQTLGQGPEFLTYFQNEAQLEKSRLLSDRFSAERPKGSFSTLEIQRTEQGDSAMYLCASRGQGWDTEAFFGQGTRLTVV.